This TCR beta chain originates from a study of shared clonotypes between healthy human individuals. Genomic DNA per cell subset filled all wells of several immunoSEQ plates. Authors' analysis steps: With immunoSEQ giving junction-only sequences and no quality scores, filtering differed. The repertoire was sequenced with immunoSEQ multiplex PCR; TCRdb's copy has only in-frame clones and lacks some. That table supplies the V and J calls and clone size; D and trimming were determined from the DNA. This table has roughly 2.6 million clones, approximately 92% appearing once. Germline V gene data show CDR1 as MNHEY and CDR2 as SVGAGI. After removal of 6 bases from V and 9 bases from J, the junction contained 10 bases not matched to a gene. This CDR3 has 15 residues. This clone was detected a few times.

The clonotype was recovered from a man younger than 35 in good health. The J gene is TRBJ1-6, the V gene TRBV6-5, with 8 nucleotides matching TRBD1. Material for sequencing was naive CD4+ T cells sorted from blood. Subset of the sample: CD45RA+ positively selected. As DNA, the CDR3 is TGTGCCAGCAGCCTCGGACAGGGAACGGGTTCACCCCTCCACTTT. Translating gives CASSLGQGTGSPLHF.